This T cell receptor beta chain was observed in a study of blood T cell repertoires in COVID-19. Germline lookup yields CDR1 SEHNR and CDR2 FQNEAQ (reference sequence). This CDR3 is built from 13 residues. Trimming took 3 bases from V and 2 from J, leaving 7 bases between them. A case of COVID-19 had been met by exposed participants within 2 weeks before study entry. The protocol was immunoSEQ multiplex PCR, while the TCRdb copy is restricted to in-frame clones and leaves out a portion. Among a few hundred thousand clones listed, more than 85% were seen once. The specimen was PBMCs or T cells enriched from blood (not recorded which). V usage is TRBV7-9 and J usage is TRBJ2-5; D gene unclear. The receptor comes from a woman aged 35 to 49 who had been exposed to COVID-19. Written as DNA, the CDR3 is TGTGCCAGCAGCTTCGGCGGACAAGAGACCCAGTACTTC. Protein: CASSFGGQETQYF.